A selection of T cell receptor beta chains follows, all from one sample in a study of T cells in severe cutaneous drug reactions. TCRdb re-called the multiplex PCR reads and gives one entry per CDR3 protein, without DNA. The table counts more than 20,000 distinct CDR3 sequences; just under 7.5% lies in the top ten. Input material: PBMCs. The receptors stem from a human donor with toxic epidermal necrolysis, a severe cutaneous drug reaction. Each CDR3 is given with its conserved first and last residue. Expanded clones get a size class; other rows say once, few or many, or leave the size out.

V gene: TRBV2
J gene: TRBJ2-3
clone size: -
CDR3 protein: CASSAPPGTPEGADTQYF

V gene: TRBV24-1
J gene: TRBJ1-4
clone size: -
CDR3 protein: CATSDSTRDSPEKLFF

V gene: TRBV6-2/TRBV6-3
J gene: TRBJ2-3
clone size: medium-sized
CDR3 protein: CATGFTARTDTQYF

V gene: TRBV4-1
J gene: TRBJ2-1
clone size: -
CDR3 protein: CASSQGPGLSYNEQFF

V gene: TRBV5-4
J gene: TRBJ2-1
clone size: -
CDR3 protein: CASTPDSYNEQFF

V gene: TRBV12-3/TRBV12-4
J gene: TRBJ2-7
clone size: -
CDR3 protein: CASSLSWGYEQYF

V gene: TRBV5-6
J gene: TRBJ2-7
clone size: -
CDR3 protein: CASSRLYEQYF

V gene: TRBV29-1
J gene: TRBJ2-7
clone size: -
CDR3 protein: CSVVFSGSRNEQYF

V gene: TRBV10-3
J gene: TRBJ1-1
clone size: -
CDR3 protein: CAISETGNTEAFF

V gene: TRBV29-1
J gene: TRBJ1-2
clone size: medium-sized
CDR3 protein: CSVVEYEGYTF

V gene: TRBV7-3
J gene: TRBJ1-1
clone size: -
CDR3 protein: CASSTRADTEAFF

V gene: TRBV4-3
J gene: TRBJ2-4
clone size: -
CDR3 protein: CASSQEHLAKNIQYF

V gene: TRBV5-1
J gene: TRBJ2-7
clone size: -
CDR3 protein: CASSKPGTSVCEQYF

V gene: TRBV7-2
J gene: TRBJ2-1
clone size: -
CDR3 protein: CASSSSGLGGGEQFF

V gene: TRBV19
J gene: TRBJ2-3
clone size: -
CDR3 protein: CASSTLGIDTQYF

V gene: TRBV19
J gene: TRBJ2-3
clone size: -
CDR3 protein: CASSITGQLTDTQYF

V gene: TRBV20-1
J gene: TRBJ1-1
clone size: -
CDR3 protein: CSAKRGSMNTEAFF

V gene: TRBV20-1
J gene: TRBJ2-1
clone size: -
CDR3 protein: CSAPSGAGGNNEQFF

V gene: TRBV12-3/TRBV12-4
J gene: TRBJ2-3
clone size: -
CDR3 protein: CASSFTPTDTQYF

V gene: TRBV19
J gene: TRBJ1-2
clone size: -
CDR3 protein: CASSANRAGGYGYTF

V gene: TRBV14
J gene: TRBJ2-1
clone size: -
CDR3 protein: CASSQGTDNEQFF

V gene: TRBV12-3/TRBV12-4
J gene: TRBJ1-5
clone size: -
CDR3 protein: CASSARTGESNQPQHF

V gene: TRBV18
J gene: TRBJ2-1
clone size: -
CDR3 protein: CASSPMSGRVGNEQFF

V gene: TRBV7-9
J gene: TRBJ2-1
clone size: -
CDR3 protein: CASSSGTPYNEQFF

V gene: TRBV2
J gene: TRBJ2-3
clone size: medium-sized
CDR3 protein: CASSGGNTQYF

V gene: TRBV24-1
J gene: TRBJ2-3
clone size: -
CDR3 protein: CATSDGTDTQYF

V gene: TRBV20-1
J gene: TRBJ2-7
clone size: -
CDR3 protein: CSASDRDDGYEQYF

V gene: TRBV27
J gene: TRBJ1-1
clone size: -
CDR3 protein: CATQPGGWGTEAFF

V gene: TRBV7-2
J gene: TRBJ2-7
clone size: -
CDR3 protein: CASRYTSGSIYEQYF

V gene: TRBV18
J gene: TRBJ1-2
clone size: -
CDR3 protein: CASSPSGVDGYTF

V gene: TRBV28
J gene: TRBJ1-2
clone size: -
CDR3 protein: CASSFGGNRGYTF

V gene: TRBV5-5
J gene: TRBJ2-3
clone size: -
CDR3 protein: CASSLVRTGTGPDTQYF

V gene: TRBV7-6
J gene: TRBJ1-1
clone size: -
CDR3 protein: CASSLAEGATEAFF

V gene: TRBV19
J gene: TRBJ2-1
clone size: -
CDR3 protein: CATGLAGGDEQFF

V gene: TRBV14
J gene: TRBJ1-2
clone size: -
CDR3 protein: CASSQDVRDYGYTF

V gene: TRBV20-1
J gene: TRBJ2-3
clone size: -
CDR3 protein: CSARWASGTRTDTQYF

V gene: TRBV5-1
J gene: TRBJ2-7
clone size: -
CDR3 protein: CASSPLGGGQIKTYEQYF

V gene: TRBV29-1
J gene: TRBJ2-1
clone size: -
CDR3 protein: CSVVGGGGGEQFF

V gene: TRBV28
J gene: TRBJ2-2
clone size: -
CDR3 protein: CASSWPPNTGELFF

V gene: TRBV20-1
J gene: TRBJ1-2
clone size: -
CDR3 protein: CSATPGHLEYGYTF

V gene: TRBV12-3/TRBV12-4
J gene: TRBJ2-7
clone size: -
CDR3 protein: CASSWGEGYEQYF

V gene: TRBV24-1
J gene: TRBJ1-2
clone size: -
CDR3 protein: CATSDSWDVDGGYTF

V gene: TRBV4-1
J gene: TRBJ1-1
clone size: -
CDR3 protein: CASSQAQGANTEAFF

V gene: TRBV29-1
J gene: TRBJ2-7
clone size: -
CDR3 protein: CSVLAGEPYEQYF

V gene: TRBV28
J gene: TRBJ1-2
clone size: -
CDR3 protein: CASSLRGQGANGYTF

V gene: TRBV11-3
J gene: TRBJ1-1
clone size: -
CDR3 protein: CASSLPPQGDTEAFF

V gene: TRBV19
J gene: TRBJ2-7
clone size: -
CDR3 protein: CASSETSGYEQYF

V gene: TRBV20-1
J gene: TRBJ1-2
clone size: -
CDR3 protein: CSARKLGGNYGYTF

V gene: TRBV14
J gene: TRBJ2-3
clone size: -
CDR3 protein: CASSGKTGTSITDTQYF

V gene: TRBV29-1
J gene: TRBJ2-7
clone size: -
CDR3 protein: CSVAPASSYEQYF

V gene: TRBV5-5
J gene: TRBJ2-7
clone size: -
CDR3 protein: CASSLSGSHYEQYF

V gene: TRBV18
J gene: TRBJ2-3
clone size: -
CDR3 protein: CASSPPSGRPDTQYF

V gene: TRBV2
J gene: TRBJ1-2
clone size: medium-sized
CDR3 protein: CASTRGGTYGYTF

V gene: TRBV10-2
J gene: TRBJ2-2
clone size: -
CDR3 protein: CASKAPKGQNTGELFF